This passage covers 29 T cell receptor beta chains from one sample sequenced in a study of blood T cell repertoires in COVID-19. Some clones are missing from TCRdb's copy, which holds only in-frame ones; the method was immunoSEQ multiplex PCR. The sample consists of about 80,000 clones, about four fifths of them appearing once. The sample was peripheral blood. Source of these receptors: a man older than 75 with active or convalescent COVID-19.

This clone was observed a few times. The chain joins TRBV13 to TRBJ1-1, with a tentative D call TRBD1 (5 bases). Germline V gene sequence: CDR1 PRHDT, CDR2 FYEKMQ (reference sequence). Trimming left V 3 bases short and J 6 bases short, with 11 bases between. This CDR3 region has 13 residues. The CDR3 nucleotides are TGTGCCAGCAGCTTTGCCGGGGGTCCTGAAGCTTTCTTT. It specifies CASSFAGGPEAFF.

V usage is TRBV18 and J usage is TRBJ1-1; perhaps TRBD1 as D (6 bases). Trimming took 2 bases from V and 0 from J, leaving 10 bases between them. CDR3 size: 15 residues. CDR1 is KGHSH and CDR2 is LQKENI in the germline V gene. The CDR3 DNA follows: TGTGCCAGCTCACCAGACAGGCTGGTGAACACTGAAGCTTTCTTT. Amino acids: CASSPDRLVNTEAFF.

The chain joins TRBV5-1 to TRBJ1-3, with D possibly matching TRBD1 (6 bases). V was trimmed by 2 bases and J by 0 bases, leaving 9 bases between them. Germline-derived CDR1 and CDR2 are SGHRS and YFSETQ. This CDR3 is 15 amino acids long. The CDR3 here is CASSFTGTSGNTIYF. CDR3 DNA sequence: TGCGCCAGCAGCTTTACAGGGACCTCTGGAAACACCATATATTTT.

The chain uses TRBV7-9 and TRBJ2-7; D gene uncertain. The germline V and J ends were trimmed by 4 bases and 3 bases, with 13 bases remaining between them. Per the germline V gene, CDR1 is SEHNR and CDR2 is FQNEAQ (reference sequence). The CDR3 spans 14 residues. DNA of the CDR3: TGTGCCAGCAGCTCTTCAGGATACGACTACGAGCAGTACTTC. Translating gives CASSSSGYDYEQYF.

This chain joins TRBV12-5 and TRBJ1-6; TRBD1 is a possible D gene (6 bases). V lost 6 bases, J lost 8 bases, and 14 bases lay in between. The germline gives CDR1 LGHNT, CDR2 FRNRAP. This CDR3 comprises 14 residues. The DNA of the CDR3 is TGTGCTAGTGGCCCACAGGGCCTAGATTCACCCCTCCACTTT. Translating gives CASGPQGLDSPLHF.

The V call is TRBV6-5, the J call TRBJ2-7, with 10 bases matching TRBD2. Germline lookup yields CDR1 MNHEY and CDR2 SVGAGI. The CDR3 spans 15 residues. The V gene end was trimmed by 6 bases and the J gene end by 3 bases; junction bases not matched to a gene: 8. The CDR3 here is CASRSKAGGNYEQYF. The CDR3 DNA follows: TGTGCCAGCAGGAGTAAAGCGGGGGGGAACTACGAGCAGTACTTC.

The chain recombines TRBV9 with TRBJ2-1; TRBD2 aligns across 7 bases. CDR1 and CDR2 (germline): SGDLS, YYNGEE. CDR3 length equals 15 residues. Trimming cost V 7 bases and J 0 bases; bases outside gene matches: 7. The CDR3 is CASGEGPSSYNEQFF. CDR3 nucleotide sequence: TGTGCCAGCGGGGAGGGACCTAGCTCCTACAATGAGCAGTTCTTC.

The chain couples TRBV28 to TRBJ2-7, with D maybe TRBD2 (5 bases). Germline CDR1 and CDR2: MDHEN and SYDVKM. The length of the CDR3 is 14 residues. Trimming stripped 6 bases from V and 4 bases from J, with 16 bases between. CDR3 loop: CASSPSGMSYEQYF. CDR3 nucleotides: TGTGCCAGCAGCCCTTCGGGGATGTCGTACGAGCAGTACTTC.

This chain joins TRBV19 and TRBJ2-3; weak D call: TRBD1 (5 bases). Between the trimmed V and J ends, which lost 7 bases and 2 bases, there was a span of 16 bases. This CDR3 region has 15 residues. Germline V gives CDR1 LNHDA, CDR2 SQIVND (reference sequence). CDR3 nucleotides: TGTGCCAGTACTACCCAGGGATGGGACACAGATACGCAGTATTTT. Protein product: CASTTQGWDTDTQYF.

This rearrangement joins TRBV29-1 to TRBJ2-7; TRBD1 matches 9 bases. CDR1 is SQVTM, CDR2 ANQGSEA, per germline. The CDR3 spans 14 residues. Trimming cost V 4 bases and J 5 bases; bases outside gene matches: 9. The chain's CDR3 is CSVARDRDLDEQYF. The CDR3 nucleotides read TGCAGCGTTGCCCGGGACAGGGATCTCGACGAGCAGTACTTC.

The rearrangement uses TRBV11-2 and TRBJ1-2; a possible D gene is TRBD1 (6 bases). Germline V CDR1 and CDR2: SGHAT, FQNNGV. This CDR3 region has 16 residues. V lost 2 bases and J lost 4, with 17 bases in between. CDR3 coding DNA: TGTGCCAGCAGCTTATTTACAGGGCCCTTTGGCTATGGCTACACCTTC. This translates into CASSLFTGPFGYGYTF.

V usage is TRBV4-2 and J usage is TRBJ1-1; 8 nucleotides line up with TRBD1. The germline gives CDR1 LGHNA, CDR2 YNFKEQ. The V gene end was trimmed by 5 bases and the J gene end by 5 bases; junction bases not matched to a gene: 7. This CDR3 is 14 amino acids long. The CDR3 protein is CASSYGQGGTEAFF. The CDR3 DNA sequence: TGTGCCAGCAGCTACGGACAGGGAGGGACTGAAGCTTTCTTT.

The chain links TRBV18 to TRBJ1-2, with TRBD1 matching 7 bases. Germline loops: CDR1 KGHSH, CDR2 LQKENI. Unmatched junction bases numbered 9, after V lost 8 bases and J lost 6 bases. There are 13 residues in the CDR3. The CDR3 reads CASTQDRLDGYTF. CDR3 sequence (DNA): TGTGCCAGCACGCAGGACAGGCTGGATGGCTACACCTTC.

V and J are TRBV6-6 and TRBJ2-1, with D unresolved. Trimming removed 7 bases at V and 0 bases at J, with 7 bases between. Germline lookup yields CDR1 MNHNY and CDR2 SVGAGI (reference sequence). CDR3 length equals 13 residues. DNA of the CDR3: TGTGCCAGCACCCTCAGCTCCTACAATGAGCAGTTCTTC. It yields the protein CASTLSSYNEQFF.

This sequence joins TRBV12-5 and TRBJ2-2, with 14 bases lining up with TRBD2. In germline, CDR1 is LGHNT, CDR2 FRNRAP. The CDR3 contains 18 residues. The trim removed 6 bases at V and 3 bases at J, leaving 9 bases unmatched. The CDR3 sequence: CASGPGLAGGIDTGELFF. CDR3 DNA: TGTGCTAGTGGACCAGGACTAGCGGGAGGTATCGACACCGGGGAGCTGTTTTTT.

The chain is built from TRBV7-2 and TRBJ2-7; TRBD2 matches 7 bases. With 5 bases clipped from V and 0 bases from J, the junction kept 7 bases outside the gene matches. This CDR3 is built from 15 residues. Germline V gives CDR1 SGHTA, CDR2 FQGNSA. CDR3: CASSLSREISYEQYF. CDR3 in DNA: TGTGCCAGCAGCCTTTCGCGGGAGATCTCCTACGAGCAGTACTTC.

The chain combines TRBV20-1 with TRBJ1-6; perhaps TRBD1 as D (5 bases). Germline V gene sequence: CDR1 DFQATT, CDR2 SNEGSKA (reference sequence). V dropped 3 bases and J dropped 3 bases, with 9 bases sitting between them. CDR3 size: 14 residues. The CDR3 reads CSASSGGYNSPLHF. For the CDR3, the DNA is TGCAGTGCTAGTTCCGGGGGCTATAATTCACCCCTCCACTTT.

This chain joins TRBV7-2 and TRBJ2-1, with 8 bases fitting TRBD2. Germline V lookup: CDR1 SGHTA, CDR2 FQGNSA. The CDR3 extends over 15 amino acids. V gave up 5 bases and J gave up 9 bases; unmatched junction bases: 12. The CDR3 loop is CASSPQVDREGEQFF. The CDR3 coding sequence is TGTGCCAGCAGCCCACAAGTCGACCGGGAGGGTGAGCAGTTCTTC.

V gene TRBV6-6 combines with J gene TRBJ2-7, with D tentatively TRBD1 (8 bases). Per germline, CDR1 MNHNY and CDR2 SVGAGI (reference sequence). This CDR3 has 13 residues. Trimming removed 6 bases at V and 7 bases at J, with 16 bases between. The CDR3 is CASRTGQGGEQYF. The CDR3 nucleotides read TGTGCCAGCAGAACAGGACAGGGAGGGGAGCAGTACTTC.

The chain joins TRBV20-1 to TRBJ1-1; no reliable D call. This CDR3 is built from 15 residues. Germline V CDR1 and CDR2: DFQATT, SNEGSKA (reference sequence). The V end was cut by 3 bases, the J end by 6 bases, with 20 bases between. The DNA of the CDR3 is TGCAGTGCTAGTAATCCATCCAGGATCTACCCTGAAGCTTTCTTT. This translates into CSASNPSRIYPEAFF.

The chain carries TRBV5-5 and TRBJ2-2, with TRBD1 matching 8 bases. Germline V lookup: CDR1 SGHKS, CDR2 YYEKEE (reference sequence). V trimming: 4 bases; J trimming: 0 bases; junction bases outside the gene matches: 5. The CDR3 totals 16 residues. The CDR3 bases are TGTGCCAGCAGCCGTTCGACAGGGGCGAACACCGGGGAGCTGTTTTTT. It encodes CASSRSTGANTGELFF.

The V and J genes are TRBV7-2 and TRBJ1-2; D uncertain. CDR3 length: 13 amino acids. V lost 1 base to trimming and J lost 0 bases, with 3 bases between them. The germline CDR1 and CDR2 sequences are SGHTA and FQGNSA. In DNA form, the CDR3 reads TGTGCCAGCAGCTTAGACACTAACTATGGCTACACCTTC. Its protein product is CASSLDTNYGYTF.

The V call is TRBV5-8, the J call TRBJ1-5; 7 positions agree with TRBD1. Germline CDR1 is SGHTS and CDR2 is YDEGEE. This CDR3 contains 14 residues. V lost 9 bases, J lost 6 bases, and 12 bases stayed unmatched. CDR3 sequence: CATRGSPEGQPQHF. The CDR3 coding sequence is TGTGCCACCAGGGGGTCTCCTGAGGGTCAGCCCCAGCATTTT.

Notes on this clone: The junction shows a germline mismatch at one end, possibly a read error. The chain couples TRBV6-1 to TRBJ2-7, with TRBD1 matching 7 bases. CDR3 size: 10 residues. Germline V gene data show CDR1 as MNHNS and CDR2 as SASEGT. CDR3 amino acids: CASSDLDRHF. The CDR3 DNA follows: TGTGCCAGCAGTGACCTGGACAGGCACTTC.

This clone was recorded a few times. V and J are TRBV28 and TRBJ2-7, with 12 nucleotides matching TRBD2. The CDR3 sequence is 15 residues long. Trimming took 5 bases from V and 5 from J; bases not matched to a gene: 7. Germline assignment: CDR1 MDHEN and CDR2 SYDVKM. CDR3 in amino acids: CASSATSGSIDEQYF. The CDR3 region has the DNA TGTGCCAGCAGTGCGACTAGCGGGAGTATCGACGAGCAGTACTTC.

V usage is TRBV21-1 and J usage is TRBJ1-3; the table assigns TRBD1, which was not confirmed against the DNA. TRBV21-1 is designated a pseudogene. The CDR3 is 16 residues long. The CDR3 DNA reads as TGTGCCAGCAGCTGTCGCAGGGGGTTCAGTGGAAACACCATATATTTT. Translation gives CASSCRRGFSGNTIYF.

The rearrangement links TRBV28 to TRBJ1-1; 7 bases are a match to TRBD1. V shed 4 bases and J 6 bases; nucleotides not matched to a gene: 5. CDR3 length: 13 amino acids. Germline assignment: CDR1 MDHEN and CDR2 SYDVKM. This CDR3 is CASSSTGVAEAFF. CDR3 sequence (DNA): TGTGCCAGCAGTTCCACAGGGGTGGCTGAAGCTTTCTTT.

Ten or more counts support this clone. The rearrangement joins TRBV4-3 to TRBJ1-6, with 8 bases fitting TRBD1. From germline, CDR1 is LGHNA and CDR2 YSLEER. After removal of 4 bases from V and 7 bases from J, the junction contained 9 bases not matched to a gene. The CDR3 consists of 16 residues. This CDR3 reads CASSPGTGFTNSPLHF. CDR3 bases: TGCGCCAGCAGCCCTGGGACAGGTTTCACCAATTCACCCCTCCACTTT.

This clone has just one count. The chain is built from TRBV5-1 and TRBJ2-1; 13 bases fit TRBD2. From germline, CDR1 is SGHRS and CDR2 YFSETQ. The CDR3 is 16 amino acids. V shed 7 bases, J shed 9 bases, and the junction held 13 bases outside the gene matches. The CDR3 DNA reads as TGCGCCAGCGGACCGACTAGCGGGGGGAGAGTTACTGAGCAGTTCTTC. This gives the protein CASGPTSGGRVTEQFF.